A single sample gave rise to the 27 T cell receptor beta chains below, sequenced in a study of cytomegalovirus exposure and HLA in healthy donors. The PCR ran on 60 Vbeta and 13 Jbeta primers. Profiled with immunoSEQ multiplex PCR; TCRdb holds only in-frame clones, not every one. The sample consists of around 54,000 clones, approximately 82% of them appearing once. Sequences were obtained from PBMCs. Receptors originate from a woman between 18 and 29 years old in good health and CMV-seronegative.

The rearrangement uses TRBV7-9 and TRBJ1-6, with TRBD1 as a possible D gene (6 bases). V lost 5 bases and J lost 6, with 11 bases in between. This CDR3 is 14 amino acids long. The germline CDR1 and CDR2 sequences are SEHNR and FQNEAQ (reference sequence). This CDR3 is CASSLTDSNSPLHF. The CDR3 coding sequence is TGTGCCAGCAGCCTAACGGACAGTAATTCACCCCTCCACTTT.

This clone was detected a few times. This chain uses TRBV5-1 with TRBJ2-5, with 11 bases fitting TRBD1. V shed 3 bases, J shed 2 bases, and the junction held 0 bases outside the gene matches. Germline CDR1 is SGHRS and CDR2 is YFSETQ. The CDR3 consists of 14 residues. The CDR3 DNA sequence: TGCGCCAGCAGCTGGGACAGGGGGCAAGAGACCCAGTACTTC. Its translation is CASSWDRGQETQYF. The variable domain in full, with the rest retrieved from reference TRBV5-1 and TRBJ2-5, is KAGVTQTPRYLIKTRGQQVTLSCSPISGHRSVSWYQQTPGQGLQFLFEYFSETQRNKGNFPGRFSGRQFSNSRSEMNVSTLELGDSALYLCASSWDRGQETQYFGPGTRLLVL.

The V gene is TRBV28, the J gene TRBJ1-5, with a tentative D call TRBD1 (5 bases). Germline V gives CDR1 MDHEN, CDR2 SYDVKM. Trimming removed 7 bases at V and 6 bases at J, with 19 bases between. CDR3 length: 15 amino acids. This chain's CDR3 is CASNPLGGAGQPQHF. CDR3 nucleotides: TGTGCCAGCAACCCTCTGGGAGGGGCAGGTCAGCCCCAGCATTTT. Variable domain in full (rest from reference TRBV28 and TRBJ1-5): DVKVTQSSRYLVKRTGEKVFLECVQDMDHENMFWYRQDPGLGLRLIYFSYDVKMKEKGDIPEGYSVSREKKERFSLILESASTNQTSMYLCASNPLGGAGQPQHFGDGTRLSIL.

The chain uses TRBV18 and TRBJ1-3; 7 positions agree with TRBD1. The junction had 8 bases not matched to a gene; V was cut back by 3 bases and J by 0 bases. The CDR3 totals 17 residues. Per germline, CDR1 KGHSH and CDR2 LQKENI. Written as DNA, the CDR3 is TGTGCCAGCTCACCCTTGACGGGACAGCACTCTGGAAACACCATATATTTT. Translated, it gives CASSPLTGQHSGNTIYF.

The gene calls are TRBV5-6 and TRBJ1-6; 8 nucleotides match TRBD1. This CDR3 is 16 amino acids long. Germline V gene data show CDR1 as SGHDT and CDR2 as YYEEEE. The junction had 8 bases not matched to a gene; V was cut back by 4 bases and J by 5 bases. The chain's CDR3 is CASSPRTGSHNSPLHF. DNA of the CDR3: TGTGCCAGCAGCCCTCGGACAGGGAGCCATAATTCACCCCTCCACTTT.

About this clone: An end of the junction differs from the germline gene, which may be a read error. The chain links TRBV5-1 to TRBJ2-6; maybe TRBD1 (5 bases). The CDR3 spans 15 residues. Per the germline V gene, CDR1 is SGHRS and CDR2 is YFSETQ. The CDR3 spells CASRPEVAGASVLTF. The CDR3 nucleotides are TGCGCCAGCAGGCCAGAGGTGGCTGGGGCCAGCGTCCTGACTTTC.

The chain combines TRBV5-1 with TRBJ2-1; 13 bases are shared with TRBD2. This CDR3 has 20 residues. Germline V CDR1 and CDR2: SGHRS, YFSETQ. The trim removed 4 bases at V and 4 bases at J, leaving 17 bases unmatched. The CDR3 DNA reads TGCGCCAGCAGCCCCCCTCCGGGACTAGCGGGGTTAAATAGGTACAATGAGCAGTTCTTC. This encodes CASSPPPGLAGLNRYNEQFF.

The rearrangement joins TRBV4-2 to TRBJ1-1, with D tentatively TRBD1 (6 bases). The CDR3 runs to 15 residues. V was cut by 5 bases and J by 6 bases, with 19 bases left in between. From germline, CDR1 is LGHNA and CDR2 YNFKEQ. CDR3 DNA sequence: TGTGCCAGCAGCTCGGGGGGGGGCGATGGGGCTGAAGCTTTCTTT. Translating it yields CASSSGGGDGAEAFF.

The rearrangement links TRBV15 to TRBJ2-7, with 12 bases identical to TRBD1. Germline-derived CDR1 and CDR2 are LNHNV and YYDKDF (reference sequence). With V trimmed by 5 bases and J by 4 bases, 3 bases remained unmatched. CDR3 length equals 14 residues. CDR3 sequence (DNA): TGTGCCACCAGCCGGGACAGGGGGCCGTACGAGCAGTACTTC. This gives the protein CATSRDRGPYEQYF.

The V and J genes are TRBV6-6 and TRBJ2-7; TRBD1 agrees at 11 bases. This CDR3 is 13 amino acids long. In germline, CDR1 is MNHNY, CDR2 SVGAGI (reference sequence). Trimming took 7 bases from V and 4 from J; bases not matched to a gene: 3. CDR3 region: CASTGTGGYEQYF. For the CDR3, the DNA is TGTGCCAGCACCGGGACAGGGGGTTACGAGCAGTACTTC.

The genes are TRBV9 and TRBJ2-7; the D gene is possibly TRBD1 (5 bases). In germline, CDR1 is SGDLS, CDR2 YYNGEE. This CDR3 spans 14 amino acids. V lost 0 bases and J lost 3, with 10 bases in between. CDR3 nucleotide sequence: TGTGCCAGCAGCGTAGTAGTTGACAGCTACGAGCAGTACTTC. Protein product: CASSVVVDSYEQYF.

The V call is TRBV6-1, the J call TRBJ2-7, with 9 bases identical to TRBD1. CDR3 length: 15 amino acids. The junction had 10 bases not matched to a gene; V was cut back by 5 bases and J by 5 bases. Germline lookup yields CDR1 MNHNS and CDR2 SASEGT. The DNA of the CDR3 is TGTGCCAGCAGTATGGACAGGGGAAGTTTCGACGAGCAGTACTTC. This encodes CASSMDRGSFDEQYF.

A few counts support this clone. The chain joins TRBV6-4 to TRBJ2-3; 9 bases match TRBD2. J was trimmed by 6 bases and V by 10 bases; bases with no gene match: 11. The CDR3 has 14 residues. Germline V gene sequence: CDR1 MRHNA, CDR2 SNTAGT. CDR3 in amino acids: CATQALAGSDTQYF. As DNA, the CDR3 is TGTGCCACCCAGGCCCTAGCGGGATCCGATACGCAGTATTTT.

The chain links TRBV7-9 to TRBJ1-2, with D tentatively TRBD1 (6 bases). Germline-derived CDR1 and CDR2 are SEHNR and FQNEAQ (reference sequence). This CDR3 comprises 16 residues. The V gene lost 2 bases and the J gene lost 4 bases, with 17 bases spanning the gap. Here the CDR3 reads CASSLFPRTASYGYTF. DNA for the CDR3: TGTGCCAGCAGCTTATTTCCCCGGACAGCTAGCTATGGCTACACCTTC.

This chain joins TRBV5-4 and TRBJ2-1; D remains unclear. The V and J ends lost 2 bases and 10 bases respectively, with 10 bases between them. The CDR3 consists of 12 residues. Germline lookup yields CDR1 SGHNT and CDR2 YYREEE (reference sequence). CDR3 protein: CASSLPLVEQFF. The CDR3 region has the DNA TGTGCCAGCAGCTTACCCCTAGTGGAGCAGTTCTTC.

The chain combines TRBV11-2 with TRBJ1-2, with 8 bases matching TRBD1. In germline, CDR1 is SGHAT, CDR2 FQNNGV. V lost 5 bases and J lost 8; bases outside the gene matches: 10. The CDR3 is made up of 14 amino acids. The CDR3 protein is CASSPIRGQSGYTF. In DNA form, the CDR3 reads TGTGCCAGCAGCCCCATCAGGGGGCAGTCGGGCTACACCTTC. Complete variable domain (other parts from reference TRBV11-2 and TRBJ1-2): EAGVAQSPRYKIIEKRQSVAFWCNPISGHATLYWYQQILGQGPKLLIQFQNNGVVDDSQLPKDRFSAERLKGVDSTLKIQPAKLEDSAVYLCASSPIRGQSGYTFGSGTRLTVV.

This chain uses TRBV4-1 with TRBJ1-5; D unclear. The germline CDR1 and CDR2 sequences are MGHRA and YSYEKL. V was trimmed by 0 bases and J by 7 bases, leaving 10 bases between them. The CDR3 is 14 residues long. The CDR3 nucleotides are TGCGCCAGCAGCCAAGAGAGCGCGGGGCAGCCCCAGCATTTT. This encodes CASSQESAGQPQHF.

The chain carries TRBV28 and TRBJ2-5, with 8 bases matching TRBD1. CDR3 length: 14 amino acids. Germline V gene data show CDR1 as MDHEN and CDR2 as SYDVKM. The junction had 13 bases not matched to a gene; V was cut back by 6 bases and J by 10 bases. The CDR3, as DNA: TGTGCCAGCAGCCCCACAGGGGGTGGGAGTGGCCAGTACTTC. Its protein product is CASSPTGGGSGQYF.

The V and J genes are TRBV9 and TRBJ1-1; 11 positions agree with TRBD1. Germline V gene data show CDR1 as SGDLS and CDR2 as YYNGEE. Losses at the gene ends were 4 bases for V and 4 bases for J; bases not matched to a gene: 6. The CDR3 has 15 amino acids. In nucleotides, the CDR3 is TGTGCCAGCAGCTTCCGGGACAGGGGGACCACTGAAGCTTTCTTT. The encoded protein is CASSFRDRGTTEAFF.

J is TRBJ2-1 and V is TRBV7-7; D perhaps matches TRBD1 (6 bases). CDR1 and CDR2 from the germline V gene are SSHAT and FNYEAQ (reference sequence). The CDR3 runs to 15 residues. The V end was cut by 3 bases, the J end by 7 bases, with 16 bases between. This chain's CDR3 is CASSFGARGSNEQFF. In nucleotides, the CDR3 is TGTGCCAGCAGCTTCGGAGCGAGGGGGTCTAATGAGCAGTTCTTC. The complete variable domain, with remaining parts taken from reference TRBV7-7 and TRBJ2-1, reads GAGVSQSPRYKVTKRGQDVTLRCDPISSHATLYWYQQALGQGPEFLTYFNYEAQPDKSGLPSDRFSAERPEGSISTLTIQRTEQRDSAMYRCASSFGARGSNEQFFGPGTRLTVL.

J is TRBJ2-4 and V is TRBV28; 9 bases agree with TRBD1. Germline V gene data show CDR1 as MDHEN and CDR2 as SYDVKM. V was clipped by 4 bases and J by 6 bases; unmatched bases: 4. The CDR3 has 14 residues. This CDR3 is CASSSRQGVNIQYF. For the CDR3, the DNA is TGTGCCAGCAGTTCACGACAGGGGGTAAACATTCAGTACTTC.

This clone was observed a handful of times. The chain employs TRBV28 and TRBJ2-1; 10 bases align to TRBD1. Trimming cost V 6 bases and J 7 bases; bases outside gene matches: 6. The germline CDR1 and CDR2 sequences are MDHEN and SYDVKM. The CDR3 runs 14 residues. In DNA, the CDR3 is TGTGCCAGCAGCCGCGACAGGGGGCGTAATGAGCAGTTCTTC. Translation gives CASSRDRGRNEQFF.

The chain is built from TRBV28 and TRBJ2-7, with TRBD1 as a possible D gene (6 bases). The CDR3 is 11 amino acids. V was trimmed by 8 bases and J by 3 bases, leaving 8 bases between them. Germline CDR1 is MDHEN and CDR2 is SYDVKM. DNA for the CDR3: TGTGCCAGCCGGGGACACTACGAGCAGTACTTC. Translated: CASRGHYEQYF.

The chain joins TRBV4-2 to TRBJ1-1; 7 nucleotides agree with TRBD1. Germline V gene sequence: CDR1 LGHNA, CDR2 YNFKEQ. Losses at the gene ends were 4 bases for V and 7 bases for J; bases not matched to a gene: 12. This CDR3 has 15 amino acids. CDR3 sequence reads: CASSPGDRHTFEAFF. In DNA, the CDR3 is TGTGCCAGCAGCCCAGGGGACAGACACACATTTGAAGCTTTCTTT.

In nucleotides, the CDR3 is TGTGCCAGCAGCTTAACCCCGGGAGCTCCCTATGGCTACACCTTC. Protein product: CASSLTPGAPYGYTF. The J gene is TRBJ1-2, the V gene TRBV7-3; D unresolved. The germline V gene has CDR1 SGHTA and CDR2 FQGTGA. The V gene lost 0 bases and the J gene lost 4 bases, with 12 bases spanning the gap. This CDR3 has 15 amino acids.

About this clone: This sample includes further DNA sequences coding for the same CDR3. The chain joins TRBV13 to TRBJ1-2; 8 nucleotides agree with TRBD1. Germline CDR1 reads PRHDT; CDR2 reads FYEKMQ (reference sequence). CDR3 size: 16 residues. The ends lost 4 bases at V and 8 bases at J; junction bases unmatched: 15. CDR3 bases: TGTGCCAGCAGCTCTTCCAGGACAGGGATTACCTCGGGCTACACCTTC. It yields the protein CASSSSRTGITSGYTF.

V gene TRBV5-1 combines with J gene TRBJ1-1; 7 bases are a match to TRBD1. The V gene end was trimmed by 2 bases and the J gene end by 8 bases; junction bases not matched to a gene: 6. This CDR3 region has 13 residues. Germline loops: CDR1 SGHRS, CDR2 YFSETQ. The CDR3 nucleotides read TGCGCCAGCAGCTTTCACCGGGACAGAGAAGCTTTCTTT. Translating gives CASSFHRDREAFF.